The 11 T cell receptor beta chains in this list originate from one sample, sequenced in a study of identical twins. TCRdb called the 5' RACE reads again in MiXCR, with one record for every CDR3 protein. Of 430,000 or so distinct CDR3 sequences in the sample, about 24% were seen once. These sequences were also reported in another study, on T cells expressing NK-cell markers.

The sequencing sample was made of CD4+ T cells sorted from blood. The receptors derive from a woman aged 18-35 years in good health.

V usage is TRBV5-1 and J usage is TRBJ2-5; D unclear. V was cut by 1 base and J by 5 bases, with 9 bases left in between. The CDR3 runs 13 residues. Germline V gives CDR1 SGHRS, CDR2 YFSETQ. CDR3 coding DNA: TGCGCCAGCAGCTTGTTTCCCGAGGAGACCCAGTACTTC. Translating it yields CASSLFPEETQYF.

This clonotype occurred a few times. The chain combines TRBV9 with TRBJ1-1; 9 bases line up with TRBD1. Germline values: CDR1 SGDLS, CDR2 YYNGEE. V was pared by 0 bases and J by 8 bases, with 5 bases of the junction left unmatched. The CDR3 is 14 residues long. DNA for the CDR3: TGTGCCAGCAGCGTAGCAGGGACAGGGAGGGAAGCTTTCTTT. Translating it yields CASSVAGTGREAFF.

This clonotype was seen a few times. The chain uses TRBV10-1 and TRBJ2-5; 9 nucleotides match TRBD2. Trimming removed 2 bases from V and 2 bases from J; junction bases left unmatched: 3. Germline CDR1 reads WNHNN; CDR2 reads SYGVQD (reference sequence). CDR3 length: 15 residues. DNA for the CDR3: TGCGCCAGCAGTGAGCCGACTAGCGGTCAAGAGACCCAGTACTTC. Its translation: CASSEPTSGQETQYF.

In its sample, this clonotype was seen many times. V is TRBV9 and J is TRBJ2-3, with D unresolved. The CDR3 is 14 amino acids. V lost 1 base, J lost 0 bases, and 6 bases lay in between. The V gene's germline CDR1 is SGDLS and CDR2 YYNGEE. CDR3: CASSVTPSTDTQYF. In DNA, the CDR3 is TGTGCCAGCAGCGTAACACCAAGCACAGATACGCAGTATTTT.

This clonotype was detected only a few times. The chain employs TRBV3-1 and TRBJ2-5, with D hard to call. The V gene's germline CDR1 is LGHDT and CDR2 YNNKEL (reference sequence). V lost 4 bases and J lost 7, with 10 bases in between. CDR3 length: 12 residues. CDR3 DNA sequence: TGTGCCAGCAGCCCTCTCATGGGGACCCAGTACTTC. Protein sequence: CASSPLMGTQYF.

V usage is TRBV7-2 and J usage is TRBJ2-2; D is ambiguous. Germline CDR1 is SGHTA and CDR2 is FQGNSA. The CDR3 is made up of 15 amino acids. V was shortened by 7 bases and J by 2 bases, with 14 bases between the two germline ends. This CDR3 is CASNPIDFNTGELFF. CDR3 nucleotides: TGTGCCAGCAACCCTATCGACTTCAACACCGGGGAGCTGTTTTTT.

This chain connects TRBV6-5 to TRBJ2-3; tentative D call: TRBD2 (5 bases). This CDR3 has 16 amino acids. Germline loops: CDR1 MNHEY, CDR2 SVGAGI. Deletions cut 0 bases from V and 2 bases from J, with 12 bases between. This chain's CDR3 is CASSYSWASLTDTQYF. The CDR3 bases are TGTGCCAGCAGTTACTCGTGGGCTAGCCTCACAGATACGCAGTATTTT.

This clonotype was detected only a few times. The gene calls are TRBV6-6 and TRBJ1-2, with D uncertain. CDR1 MNHNY and CDR2 SVGAGI come from the germline V gene (reference sequence). The CDR3 has 12 residues. The germline V and J ends were trimmed by 2 bases and 12 bases, with 13 bases remaining between them. CDR3 bases: TGTGCCAGCAGTTACCTCGGGCAGAGAGACACCTTC. Translation: CASSYLGQRDTF.

The chain has TRBV11-2 and TRBJ2-7; D is undetermined. Germline CDR1 is SGHAT and CDR2 is FQNNGV. V shed 3 bases and J shed 5 bases, with 11 bases lying between them. The CDR3 has 13 amino acids. The CDR3 region is CASSFNPGDEQYF. CDR3 sequence (DNA): TGTGCCAGCAGCTTTAATCCTGGCGACGAGCAGTACTTC.

This rearrangement joins TRBV2 to TRBJ1-2, with 8 bases aligning to TRBD1. The CDR3 has 14 residues. The germline V gene has CDR1 SNHLY and CDR2 FYNNEI. J was trimmed by 0 bases and V by 6 bases; bases with no gene match: 3. In DNA, the CDR3 is TGTGCCAGCAGGCCACAGGGGGCTAACTATGGCTACACCTTC. The encoded protein is CASRPQGANYGYTF.

This clonotype was seen a handful of times. The rearrangement links TRBV4-3 to TRBJ1-4; tentatively, D is TRBD1 (5 bases). Germline V CDR1 and CDR2: LGHNA, YSLEER. This CDR3 spans 15 amino acids. Trimming pared 1 base from V and 8 bases from J, leaving 14 bases between. The CDR3 DNA is TGCGCCAGCAGCCAAGGGGTGCAGGGTCGGGAAAAACTGTTTTTT. Translating gives CASSQGVQGREKLFF.